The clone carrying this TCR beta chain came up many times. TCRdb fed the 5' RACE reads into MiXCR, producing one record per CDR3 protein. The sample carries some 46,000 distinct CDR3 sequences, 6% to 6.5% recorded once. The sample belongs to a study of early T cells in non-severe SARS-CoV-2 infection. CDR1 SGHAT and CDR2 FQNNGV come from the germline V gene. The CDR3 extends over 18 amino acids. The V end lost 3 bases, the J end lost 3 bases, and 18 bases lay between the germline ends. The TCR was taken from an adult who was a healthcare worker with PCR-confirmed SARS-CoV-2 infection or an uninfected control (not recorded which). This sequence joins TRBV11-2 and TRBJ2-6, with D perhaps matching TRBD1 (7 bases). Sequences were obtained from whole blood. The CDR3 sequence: CASSLDAGGSLGANVLTF. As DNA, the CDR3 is TGTGCCAGCAGCTTGGATGCAGGGGGGTCCCTTGGGGCCAACGTCCTGACTTTC.